One T cell receptor (beta chain) is described in this entry. The CDR3 consists of 14 residues. Germline V gene lookup returns CDR1 MNHEY and CDR2 SMNVEV (reference sequence). V lost 4 bases and J 1 base, leaving 11 bases between the germline ends. The data belong to a study of blood T cell repertoires in COVID-19. Sequencing used immunoSEQ multiplex PCR; TCRdb keeps in-frame clones, though not all of them. The data show around 170,000 clones, 74% seen once. Sequenced material: peripheral blood. V usage is TRBV27 and J usage is TRBJ2-7; D might be TRBD2 (6 bases). The sequence was obtained from a woman over 75 with acute or convalescent COVID-19. CDR3 sequence: CASSSPSASYEQYF. CDR3 nucleotides: TGTGCCAGCAGTTCGCCTAGCGCATCCTACGAGCAGTACTTC.